The present T cell receptor beta chain was sequenced within a study of shared clonotypes between healthy human individuals. Assay used: immunoSEQ multiplex PCR; TCRdb lists only in-frame clones, some missing. The sample has approximately 1.4 million clones; approximately 98% are singletons. General observations from the study: Though the depth was large, rarefaction showed that sorted-subset sequencing was incomplete.

Points on this clone: What it recognizes is unknown.

The sequenced material came from naive CD4+ T cells sorted from blood. The sample's subset: CD45RA+ positively selected. The receptor was isolated from a man aged 25-45 years in good health.

This CDR3 reads CASIDPPRSAYEQYF. CDR3 DNA: TGCGCCAGCATCGATCCCCCAAGGAGCGCCTACGAGCAGTACTTC. The rearrangement uses TRBV5-1 and TRBJ2-7, with no clear D. V shed 6 bases and J shed 2 bases, with 18 bases lying between them. CDR1 is SGHRS and CDR2 is YFSETQ in the germline V gene. The CDR3 totals 15 residues.